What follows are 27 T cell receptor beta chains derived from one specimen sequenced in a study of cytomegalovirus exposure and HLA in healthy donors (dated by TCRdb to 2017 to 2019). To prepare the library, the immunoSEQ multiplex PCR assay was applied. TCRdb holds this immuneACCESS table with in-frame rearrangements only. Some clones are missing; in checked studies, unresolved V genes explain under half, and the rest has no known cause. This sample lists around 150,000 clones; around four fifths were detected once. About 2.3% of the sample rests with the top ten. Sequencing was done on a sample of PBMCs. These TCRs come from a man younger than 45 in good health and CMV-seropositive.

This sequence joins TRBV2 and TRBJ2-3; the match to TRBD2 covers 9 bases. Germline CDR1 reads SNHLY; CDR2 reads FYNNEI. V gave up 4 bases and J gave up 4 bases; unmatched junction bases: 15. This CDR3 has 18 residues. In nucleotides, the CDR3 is TGTGCCAGCAGTGTAAGGGCGGGGGGGCCGATCCTCGCAGATACGCAGTATTTT. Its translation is CASSVRAGGPILADTQYF.

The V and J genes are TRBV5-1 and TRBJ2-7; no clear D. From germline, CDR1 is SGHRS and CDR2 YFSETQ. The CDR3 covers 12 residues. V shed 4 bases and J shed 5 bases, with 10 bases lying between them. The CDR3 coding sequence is TGCGCCAGCAGCATCCTCCGGGACGAGCAGTACTTC. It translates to CASSILRDEQYF.

This CDR3 is CASSRFQTDPNEKLFF. CDR3 coding DNA: TGTGCCAGCTCACGGTTTCAGACAGACCCTAATGAAAAACTGTTTTTT. This sequence joins TRBV18 and TRBJ1-4; the D gene is possibly TRBD1 (5 bases). This CDR3 contains 16 residues. CDR1 and CDR2 (germline): KGHSH, LQKENI. Between the trimmed V and J ends, which lost 4 bases and 3 bases, there was a span of 15 bases.

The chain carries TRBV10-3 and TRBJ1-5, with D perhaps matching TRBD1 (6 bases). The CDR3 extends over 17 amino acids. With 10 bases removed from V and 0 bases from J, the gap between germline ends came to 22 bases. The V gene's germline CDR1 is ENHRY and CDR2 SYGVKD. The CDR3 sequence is CASSAGVGLGSNQPQHF. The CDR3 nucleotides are TGTGCCAGTTCGGCAGGGGTCGGGCTAGGTAGCAATCAGCCCCAGCATTTT.

CDR3 nucleotides: TGCAGCGTTGAAGACCCCAGGGGTTGGCAAGAGACCCAGTACTTC. Translating it yields CSVEDPRGWQETQYF. The chain couples TRBV29-1 to TRBJ2-5; tentatively, D is TRBD1 (6 bases). CDR1 is SQVTM and CDR2 is ANQGSEA in the germline V gene. The CDR3 covers 15 residues. V lost 0 bases to trimming and J lost 2 bases, with 13 bases between them.

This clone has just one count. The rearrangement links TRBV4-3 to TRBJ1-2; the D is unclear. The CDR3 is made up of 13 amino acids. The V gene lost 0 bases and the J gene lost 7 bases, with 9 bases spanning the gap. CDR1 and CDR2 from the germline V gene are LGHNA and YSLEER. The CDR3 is CASSQDISGGYTF. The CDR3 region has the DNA TGCGCCAGCAGCCAAGACATTAGCGGTGGCTACACCTTC.

The CDR3 sequence is CASSSLAGSGDTQYF. CDR3 sequence (DNA): TGTGCCAGCAGCTCTCTAGCGGGGAGCGGAGATACGCAGTATTTT. J is TRBJ2-3 and V is TRBV7-2; 9 bases agree with TRBD2. Losses at the gene ends were 4 bases for V and 5 bases for J; bases not matched to a gene: 7. This CDR3 contains 15 residues. Per germline, CDR1 SGHTA and CDR2 FQGNSA.

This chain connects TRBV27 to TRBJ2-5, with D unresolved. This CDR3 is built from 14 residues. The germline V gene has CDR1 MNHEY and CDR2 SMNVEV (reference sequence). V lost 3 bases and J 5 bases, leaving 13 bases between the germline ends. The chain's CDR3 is CASSFRLPWETQYF. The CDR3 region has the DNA TGTGCCAGCAGTTTCCGACTGCCCTGGGAGACCCAGTACTTC.

CDR3 protein: CASSHGDRAENEKLFF. The CDR3 region has the DNA TGCGCCAGCAGCCATGGAGACAGGGCCGAGAATGAAAAACTGTTTTTT. The chain combines TRBV4-3 with TRBJ1-4, with 7 bases matching TRBD1. This CDR3 has 16 residues. Germline-derived CDR1 and CDR2 are LGHNA and YSLEER. J gave up 5 bases and V 3 bases, and 9 bases lay outside the gene matches.

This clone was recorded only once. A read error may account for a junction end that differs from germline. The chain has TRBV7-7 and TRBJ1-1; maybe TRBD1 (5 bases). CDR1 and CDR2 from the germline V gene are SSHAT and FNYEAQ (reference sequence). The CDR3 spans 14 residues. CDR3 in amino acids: CASSSQGIGTEAFF. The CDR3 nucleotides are TGTGCTAGCAGCTCCCAGGGAATAGGGACTGAAGCTTTCTTT.

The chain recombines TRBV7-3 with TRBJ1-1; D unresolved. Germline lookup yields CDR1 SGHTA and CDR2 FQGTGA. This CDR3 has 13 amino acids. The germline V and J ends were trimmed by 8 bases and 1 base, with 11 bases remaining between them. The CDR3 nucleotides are TGTGCCAGCCGACTGGTGGGGAACACTGAAGCTTTCTTT. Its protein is CASRLVGNTEAFF.

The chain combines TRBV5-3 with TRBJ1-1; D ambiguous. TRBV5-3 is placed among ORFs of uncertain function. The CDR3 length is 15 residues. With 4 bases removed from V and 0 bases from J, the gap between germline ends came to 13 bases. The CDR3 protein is CARSPEGVMNTEAFF. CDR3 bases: TGTGCCAGAAGCCCGGAGGGCGTTATGAACACTGAAGCTTTCTTT.

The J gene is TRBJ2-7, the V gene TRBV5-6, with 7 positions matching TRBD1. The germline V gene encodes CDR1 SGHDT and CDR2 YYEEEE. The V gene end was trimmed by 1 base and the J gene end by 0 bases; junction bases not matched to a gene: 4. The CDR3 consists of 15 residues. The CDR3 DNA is TGTGCCAGCAGCTTGTTGGGACAGAGCTCCTACGAGCAGTACTTC. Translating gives CASSLLGQSSYEQYF.

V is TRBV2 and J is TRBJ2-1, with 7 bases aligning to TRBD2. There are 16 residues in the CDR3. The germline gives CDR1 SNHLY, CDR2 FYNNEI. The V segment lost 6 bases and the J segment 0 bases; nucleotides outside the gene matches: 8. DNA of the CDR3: TGTGCCAGCAGCCTGACAGCGGGGAGCTCCTACAATGAGCAGTTCTTC. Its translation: CASSLTAGSSYNEQFF.

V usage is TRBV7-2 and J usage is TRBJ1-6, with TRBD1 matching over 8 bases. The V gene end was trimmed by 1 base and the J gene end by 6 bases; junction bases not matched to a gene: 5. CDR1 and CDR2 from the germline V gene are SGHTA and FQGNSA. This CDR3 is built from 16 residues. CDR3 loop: CASSLVWGQVNSPLHF. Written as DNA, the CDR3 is TGTGCCAGCAGCTTAGTCTGGGGACAGGTTAATTCACCCCTCCACTTT.

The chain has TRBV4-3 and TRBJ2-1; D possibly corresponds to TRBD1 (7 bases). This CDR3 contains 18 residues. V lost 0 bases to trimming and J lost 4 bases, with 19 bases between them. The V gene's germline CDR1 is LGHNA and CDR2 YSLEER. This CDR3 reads CASSQDPPDREEYNEQFF. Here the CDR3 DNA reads TGCGCCAGCAGCCAAGACCCACCCGACAGGGAGGAATACAATGAGCAGTTCTTC.

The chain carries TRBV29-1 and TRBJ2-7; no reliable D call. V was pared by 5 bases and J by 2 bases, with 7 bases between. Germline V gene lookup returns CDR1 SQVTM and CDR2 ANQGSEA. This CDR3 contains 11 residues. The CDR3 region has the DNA TGCAGCGTTTCAGAAGCCTACGAGCAGTACTTC. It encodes CSVSEAYEQYF.

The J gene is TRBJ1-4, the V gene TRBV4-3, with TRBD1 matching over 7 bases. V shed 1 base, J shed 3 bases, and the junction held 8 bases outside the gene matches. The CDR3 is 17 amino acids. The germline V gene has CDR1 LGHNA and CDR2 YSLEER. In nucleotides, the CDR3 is TGCGCCAGCAGCCAAGCACCGACAGGGACCGCTAATGAAAAACTGTTTTTT. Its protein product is CASSQAPTGTANEKLFF.

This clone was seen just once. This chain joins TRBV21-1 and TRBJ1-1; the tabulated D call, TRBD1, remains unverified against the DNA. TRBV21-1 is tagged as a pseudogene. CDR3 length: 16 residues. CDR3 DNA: TGTGCCACCCCAGGGACAGAGGCTAACATGAACACTGAAGCTTTCTTT. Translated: CATPGTEANMNTEAFF.

CDR3 sequence reads: CASSQAATNEKLFF. CDR3 in DNA: TGTGCCAGCAGCCAGGCCGCAACTAATGAAAAACTGTTTTTT. This sequence joins TRBV7-3 and TRBJ1-4, with D uncertain. CDR3 size: 14 residues. With 5 bases removed from V and 0 bases from J, the gap between germline ends came to 7 bases. Germline V gene data show CDR1 as SGHTA and CDR2 as FQGTGA.

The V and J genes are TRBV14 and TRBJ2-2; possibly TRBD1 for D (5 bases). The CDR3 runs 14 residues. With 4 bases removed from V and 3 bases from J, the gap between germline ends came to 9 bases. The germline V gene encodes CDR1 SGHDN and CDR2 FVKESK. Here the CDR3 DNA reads TGTGCCAGCAGCCGTTTCAGGGACACCGGGGAGCTGTTTTTT. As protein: CASSRFRDTGELFF.

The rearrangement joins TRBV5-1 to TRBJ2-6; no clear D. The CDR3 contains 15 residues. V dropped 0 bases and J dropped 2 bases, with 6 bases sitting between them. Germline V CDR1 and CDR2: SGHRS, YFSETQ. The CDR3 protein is CASSLGQTGANVLTF. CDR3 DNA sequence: TGCGCCAGCAGCTTGGGGCAGACTGGGGCCAACGTCCTGACTTTC.

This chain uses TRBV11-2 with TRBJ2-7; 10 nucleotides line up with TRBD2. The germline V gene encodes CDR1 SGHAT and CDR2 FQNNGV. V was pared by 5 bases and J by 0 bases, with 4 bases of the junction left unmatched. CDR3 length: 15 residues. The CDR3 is CASSPLAGASYEQYF. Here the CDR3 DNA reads TGTGCCAGCAGCCCTCTAGCGGGGGCCTCCTACGAGCAGTACTTC.

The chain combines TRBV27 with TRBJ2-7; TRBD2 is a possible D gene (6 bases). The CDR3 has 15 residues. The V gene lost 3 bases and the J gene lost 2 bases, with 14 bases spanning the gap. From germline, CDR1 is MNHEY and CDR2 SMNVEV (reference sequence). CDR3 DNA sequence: TGTGCCAGCAGTTTTGGACTACTCCATCCCTACGAGCAGTACTTC. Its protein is CASSFGLLHPYEQYF.

Here the CDR3 DNA reads TGTGCCAGCAGCTCCGGACACATGAACACCGGGGAGCTGTTTTTT. Its translation is CASSSGHMNTGELFF. The V gene is TRBV13, the J gene TRBJ2-2, with D perhaps TRBD1 (5 bases). The V end was cut by 4 bases, the J end by 1 base, with 10 bases between. Per the germline V gene, CDR1 is PRHDT and CDR2 is FYEKMQ (reference sequence). The CDR3 length is 15 residues.

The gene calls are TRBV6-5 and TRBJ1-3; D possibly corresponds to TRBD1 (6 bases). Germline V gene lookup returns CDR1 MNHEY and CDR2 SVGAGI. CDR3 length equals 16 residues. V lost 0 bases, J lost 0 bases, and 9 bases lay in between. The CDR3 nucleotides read TGTGCCAGCAGTTACTCCACGGACAGCTCTGGAAACACCATATATTTT. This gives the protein CASSYSTDSSGNTIYF.

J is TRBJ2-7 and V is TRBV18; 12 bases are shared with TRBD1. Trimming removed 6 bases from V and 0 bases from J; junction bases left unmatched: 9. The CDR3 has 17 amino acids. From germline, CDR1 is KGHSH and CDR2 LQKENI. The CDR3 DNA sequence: TGTGCCAGCTCGCGGGACAGGGGGCCGCGAGACTCCTACGAGCAGTACTTC. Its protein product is CASSRDRGPRDSYEQYF.